This TCR beta chain was identified during a study of OX40 agonist ivuxolimab in advanced cancers. About this clone itself: Its antigen remains unknown.

General study findings and limits: CD4+ and CD8+ T cells in blood underwent clonal expansion by week 6 at 0.1 to 3.0 mg/kg.

Measured with immunoSEQ multiplex PCR; TCRdb has only the in-frame clones, and not every one. The sample shows around 70,000 clones, about four fifths of them seen only once. Anyone with autoimmune disease history or systemic immunosuppression was excluded. Blood was sampled at baseline, cycle 4 day 1, and cycle 7 day 1. Germline CDR1 and CDR2: SQVTM and ANQGSEA. The length of the CDR3 is 13 residues. V gave up 7 bases and J gave up 5 bases; unmatched junction bases: 8. The gene calls are TRBV29-1 and TRBJ1-1; 9 bases fit TRBD1. This specimen was CD4+ or CD8+ T cells sorted from blood, taken in a trial of the OX40 agonist ivuxolimab. This TCR derives from an adult with an advanced solid tumor such as melanoma, head and neck, liver or kidney cancer. This CDR3 reads CSALTGGWTEAFF. CDR3 sequence (DNA): TGCAGCGCTCTAACAGGGGGCTGGACTGAAGCTTTCTTT.